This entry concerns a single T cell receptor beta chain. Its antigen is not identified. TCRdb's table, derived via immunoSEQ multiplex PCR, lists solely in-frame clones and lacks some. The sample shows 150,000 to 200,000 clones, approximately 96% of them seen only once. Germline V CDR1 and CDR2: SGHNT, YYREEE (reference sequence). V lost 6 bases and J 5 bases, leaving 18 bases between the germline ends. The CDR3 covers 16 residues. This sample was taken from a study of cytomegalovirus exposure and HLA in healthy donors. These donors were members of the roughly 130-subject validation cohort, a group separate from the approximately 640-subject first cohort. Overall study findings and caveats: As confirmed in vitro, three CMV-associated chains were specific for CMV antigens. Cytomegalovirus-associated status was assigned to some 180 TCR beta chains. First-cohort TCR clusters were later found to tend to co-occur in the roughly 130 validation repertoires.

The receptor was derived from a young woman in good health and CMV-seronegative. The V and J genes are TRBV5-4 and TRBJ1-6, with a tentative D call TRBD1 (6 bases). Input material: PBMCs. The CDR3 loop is CASTLQGRVNNSPLHF. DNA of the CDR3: TGTGCCAGCACCCTACAGGGTAGAGTTAATAATTCACCCCTCCACTTT.